The 4 T cell receptor beta chains in this list originate from one sample, sequenced in a study of blood T cells in healthy people across ages. Combining a sample-barcoded 5' primer with a J-beta primer mix, a second PCR ran for about 7 to 11 cycles. MiXCR, run by TCRdb on the 5' RACE reads, gives a single entry per CDR3 protein. This sample has 1 million or so distinct CDR3 sequences, with 45% found just once. Input material: blood. The receptors were gathered from a woman aged 55-69 years in good health.

The rearrangement joins TRBV6-5 to TRBJ1-6; no clear D. Germline V gene lookup returns CDR1 MNHEY and CDR2 SVGAGI. Trimming took off 7 bases at V and 9 bases at J, with 13 bases between the two ends. The CDR3 runs to 13 residues. The CDR3, as DNA: TGTGCCAGCATGGTCAATCGCGCTTCACCCCTCCACTTT. It encodes CASMVNRASPLHF.

V and J are TRBV7-9 and TRBJ2-7; 9 bases agree with TRBD2. Gene TRBJ2-5 matches the end of the DNA better, so the J call may be wrong. Germline V lookup: CDR1 SEHNR, CDR2 FQNEAQ (reference sequence). This CDR3 region has 15 residues. The CDR3 loop reads CASSLGRLAEETQYF. CDR3 bases: TGTGCCAGCAGCTTAGGGAGACTAGCGGAAGAGACCCAGTACTTC.

This clonotype has just a few counts. A read error may be the cause here, since a much bigger clone is one base away. V usage is TRBV11-1 and J usage is TRBJ2-7; 7 nucleotides line up with TRBD2. The germline V gene encodes CDR1 SGHAT and CDR2 FQDESV (reference sequence). The V and J ends lost 3 bases and 7 bases, in that order; junction bases with no gene match: 12. The CDR3 sequence is 15 residues long. The CDR3 bases are TGTGCCAGCAGCTTGGGGAGGGCCATCTTGAATGAGCAGTACTTC. Residues: CASSLGRAILNEQYF.

The chain uses TRBV21-1 and TRBJ2-3; the table's TRBD2 call for D was not verified on the DNA. TRBV21-1 is given as a pseudogene. The CDR3 sequence is 15 residues long. CDR3 amino acids: CASSTSGTDTDTQYF. For the CDR3, the DNA is TGTGCCAGCAGCACTAGCGGGACTGACACAGATACGCAGTATTTT.